The 20 T cell receptor beta chains given below trace back to one sample, sequenced in a study of blood T cell repertoires in COVID-19. Some clones are missing from TCRdb's copy, which holds only in-frame ones; the method was immunoSEQ multiplex PCR. The sample holds around 230,000 clones, 83% seen once. Sample: peripheral blood. Receptor source: a middle-aged woman with active or convalescent COVID-19.

Regarding this clone: The same CDR3 can be traced to other DNA sequences in this sample. The V call is TRBV19, the J call TRBJ2-1; the D is unclear. This CDR3 is 13 amino acids long. CDR1 is LNHDA and CDR2 is SQIVND in the germline V gene (reference sequence). V was trimmed by 1 base and J by 5 bases, leaving 6 bases between them. In DNA, the CDR3 is TGTGCCAGTAGTATAGCTCGCGACAATGAGCAGTTCTTC. Protein product: CASSIARDNEQFF.

The chain couples TRBV19 to TRBJ1-6; maybe TRBD1 (6 bases). Per the germline V gene, CDR1 is LNHDA and CDR2 is SQIVND (reference sequence). The germline V and J ends were trimmed by 2 bases and 10 bases, with 12 bases remaining between them. The CDR3 covers 14 residues. The CDR3 nucleotides read TGTGCCAGTAGTATATTCAGGGGAGACTCACCCCTCCACTTT. Amino acids: CASSIFRGDSPLHF.

This clone occurred a few times. The V call is TRBV5-6, the J call TRBJ2-6; D is perhaps TRBD1 (6 bases). Deletions cut 3 bases from V and 0 bases from J, with 19 bases between. CDR3 length: 19 residues. Germline CDR1 SGHDT, CDR2 YYEEEE. The CDR3 DNA reads TGTGCCAGCAGCTCTCCCCCCGGGCAGGGGTTCTCTGGGGCCAACGTCCTGACTTTC. Protein: CASSSPPGQGFSGANVLTF. Drawing the rest from reference TRBV5-6 and TRBJ2-6, the complete variable domain is DAGVTQSPTHLIKTRGQQVTLRCSPKSGHDTVSWYQQALGQGPQFIFQYYEEEERQRGNFPDRFSGHQFPNYSSELNVNALLLGDSALYLCASSSPPGQGFSGANVLTFGAGSRLTVL.

CDR3 DNA: TGTGCCAGTAGTGCCCCCCTGGGACAGGGGAACTATGGCTACACCTTC. Translating it yields CASSAPLGQGNYGYTF. The chain is built from TRBV19 and TRBJ1-2, with TRBD1 matching 10 bases. The CDR3 sequence is 16 residues long. Germline loops: CDR1 LNHDA, CDR2 SQIVND (reference sequence). V was clipped by 5 bases and J by 2 bases; unmatched bases: 8.

In its sample, this clone was seen once. The V call is TRBV28, the J call TRBJ2-1; the match to TRBD2 covers 7 bases. The CDR3 extends over 14 amino acids. Germline V gene data show CDR1 as MDHEN and CDR2 as SYDVKM. Trimming removed 7 bases from V and 2 bases from J; junction bases left unmatched: 5. The CDR3 DNA is TGTGCCAGCACAGGGAGCGGGACCTACAATGAGCAGTTCTTC. It specifies CASTGSGTYNEQFF.

V is TRBV28 and J is TRBJ2-1; a possible D gene is TRBD2 (6 bases). V lost 5 bases, J lost 15 bases, and 14 bases lay in between. The germline gives CDR1 MDHEN, CDR2 SYDVKM. The CDR3 totals 11 residues. The CDR3 spells CASSAPRGAFF. Here the CDR3 DNA reads TGTGCCAGCAGTGCCCCGCGGGGTGCGTTCTTC.

In DNA, the CDR3 is TGCGCCAGCAGCTTGGAAGGGGGGGCCGACTATGGCTACACCTTC. Translating it yields CASSLEGGADYGYTF. The V gene is TRBV5-1, the J gene TRBJ1-2, with D perhaps matching TRBD1 (6 bases). This CDR3 is 15 amino acids long. Germline CDR1 and CDR2: SGHRS and YFSETQ. V lost 0 bases, J lost 3 bases, and 12 bases lay in between. The whole variable domain, filled in from reference TRBV5-1 and TRBJ1-2, reads KAGVTQTPRYLIKTRGQQVTLSCSPISGHRSVSWYQQTPGQGLQFLFEYFSETQRNKGNFPGRFSGRQFSNSRSEMNVSTLELGDSALYLCASSLEGGADYGYTFGSGTRLTVV.

The genes are TRBV3-1 (or the pseudogene TRBV3-2) and TRBJ2-7, with 7 bases fitting TRBD2. The CDR3 runs 14 residues. The trim removed 0 bases at V and 4 bases at J, leaving 3 bases unmatched. CDR1 LGHDT and CDR2 YNNKEL come from the germline V gene (reference sequence). CDR3 residues: CASSQDLGGYEQYF. The DNA for the CDR3 is TGTGCCAGCAGCCAAGATCTGGGGGGGTACGAGCAGTACTTC.

This chain uses TRBV18 with TRBJ1-1; no definite D call. Trimming removed 2 bases at V and 0 bases at J, with 7 bases between. The CDR3 has 14 residues. Germline V gives CDR1 KGHSH, CDR2 LQKENI. This CDR3 is CASSPTTVNTEAFF. CDR3 DNA sequence: TGTGCCAGCTCACCAACAACAGTGAACACTGAAGCTTTCTTT.

In this sample, this clone turned up once. CDR3: CASSHPGQGGSYTF. The CDR3 bases are TGCGCCAGCAGCCACCCGGGACAGGGAGGGAGCTACACCTTC. The chain carries TRBV4-3 and TRBJ1-2; TRBD1 aligns across 9 bases. The CDR3 spans 14 residues. Germline CDR1 is LGHNA and CDR2 is YSLEER. Trimming cost V 3 bases and J 9 bases; bases outside gene matches: 8.

This chain joins TRBV11-3 and TRBJ2-7; TRBD1 agrees at 7 bases. V lost 6 bases to trimming and J lost 0 bases; unmatched junction nucleotides: 5. The CDR3 runs to 14 residues. The V gene's germline CDR1 is SGHNT and CDR2 YENEEA. The CDR3 loop is CASRPRDSSYEQYF. CDR3 nucleotide sequence: TGTGCCAGCAGACCACGGGACAGCTCCTACGAGCAGTACTTC.

The V gene is TRBV11-2, the J gene TRBJ2-7, with D hard to call. CDR1 and CDR2 from the germline V gene are SGHAT and FQNNGV. The CDR3 is 14 amino acids. V shed 1 base and J shed 2 bases, with 9 bases lying between them. The CDR3 nucleotides read TGTGCCAGCAGCTTAGGAAGAGGCGCCTACGAGCAGTACTTC. It yields the protein CASSLGRGAYEQYF.

The chain uses TRBV11-3 and TRBJ2-7; D possibly corresponds to TRBD1 (6 bases). The CDR3 is made up of 15 amino acids. Between the trimmed V and J ends, which lost 6 bases and 8 bases, there was a span of 23 bases. The germline V gene has CDR1 SGHNT and CDR2 YENEEA. The CDR3 region is CASSRPGQTPRQQYF. DNA for the CDR3: TGTGCCAGCAGTAGACCGGGACAAACACCCCGACAGCAGTACTTC.

Regarding this clone: Other DNA sequences within the sample encode an identical CDR3. V and J are TRBV7-9 and TRBJ1-1; no firm D call. Germline V CDR1 and CDR2: SEHNR, FQNEAQ (reference sequence). This CDR3 is built from 13 residues. Trimming cost V 4 bases and J 1 base, with 7 bases left between them. The CDR3 DNA sequence: TGTGCCAGCAGCTCAACGGGGAACACTGAAGCTTTCTTT. Translation gives CASSSTGNTEAFF.

There are many counts of this clone. The chain couples TRBV4-1 to TRBJ1-1; D is unclear. CDR1 is MGHRA, CDR2 YSYEKL, per germline. The ends were cut back, 8 bases at V and 1 base at J, with 8 bases in the middle. The CDR3 is 12 residues long. The CDR3 loop is CASRRSNTEAFF. Written as DNA, the CDR3 is TGCGCCAGCCGGAGATCGAACACTGAAGCTTTCTTT.

The chain couples TRBV11-2 to TRBJ1-2, with a weak D call TRBD1 (5 bases). The CDR3 is 14 residues long. V was shortened by 1 base and J by 4 bases, with 10 bases between the two germline ends. Germline V gene data show CDR1 as SGHAT and CDR2 as FQNNGV. DNA of the CDR3: TGTGCCAGCAGCTTAGCTCAGGGACTCTATGGCTACACCTTC. This translates into CASSLAQGLYGYTF.

The chain employs TRBV12-5 and TRBJ1-5, with no clear D. Trimming shortened V by 0 bases and J by 5 bases, and 23 bases separated the two germline ends. CDR3 length: 19 amino acids. Germline V gene lookup returns CDR1 LGHNT and CDR2 FRNRAP. The CDR3 reads CASGLVSTSPPAGHQPQHF. The CDR3 nucleotides are TGTGCTAGTGGTTTGGTATCCACTTCCCCCCCGGCGGGCCATCAGCCCCAGCATTTT.

The J gene is TRBJ1-1, the V gene TRBV9; D perhaps matches TRBD1 (6 bases). The CDR3 is 12 residues long. Germline V gene sequence: CDR1 SGDLS, CDR2 YYNGEE. Trimming left V 5 bases short and J 8 bases short, with 13 bases between. CDR3 DNA sequence: TGTGCCAGCAGGGCGGGCGACAGGGAAGCTTTCTTT. Translating gives CASRAGDREAFF.

The chain uses TRBV6-5 and TRBJ2-1; D unresolved. Germline-derived CDR1 and CDR2 are MNHEY and SVGAGI. With 5 bases removed from V and 4 bases from J, the gap between germline ends came to 9 bases. CDR3 length: 13 residues. The CDR3 DNA is TGTGCCAGCAGTCTGACTGGTTACAATGAGCAGTTCTTC. The encoded protein is CASSLTGYNEQFF.

The rearrangement uses TRBV6-1 and TRBJ1-3; no clear D. V lost 1 base and J lost 0, with 7 bases in between. Germline-derived CDR1 and CDR2 are MNHNS and SASEGT. The CDR3 length is 15 residues. CDR3 amino acids: CASSEDGFSGNTIYF. The CDR3 DNA sequence: TGTGCCAGCAGTGAAGACGGTTTCTCTGGAAACACCATATATTTT.